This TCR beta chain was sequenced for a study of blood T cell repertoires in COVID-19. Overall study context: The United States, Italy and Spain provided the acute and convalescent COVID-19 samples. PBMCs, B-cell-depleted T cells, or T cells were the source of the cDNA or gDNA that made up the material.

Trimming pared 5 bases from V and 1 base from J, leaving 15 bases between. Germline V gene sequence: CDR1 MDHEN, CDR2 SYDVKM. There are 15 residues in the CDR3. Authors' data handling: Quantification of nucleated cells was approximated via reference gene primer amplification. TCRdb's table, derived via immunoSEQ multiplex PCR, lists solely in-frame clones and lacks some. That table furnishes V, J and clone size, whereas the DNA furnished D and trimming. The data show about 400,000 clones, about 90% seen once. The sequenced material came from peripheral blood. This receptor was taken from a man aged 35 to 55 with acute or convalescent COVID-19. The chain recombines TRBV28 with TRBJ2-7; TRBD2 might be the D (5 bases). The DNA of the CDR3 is TGTGCCAGCAGTCCTCAACGGCTAGCTTCCTACGAGCAGTACTTC. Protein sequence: CASSPQRLASYEQYF. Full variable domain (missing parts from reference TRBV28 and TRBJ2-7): DVKVTQSSRYLVKRTGEKVFLECVQDMDHENMFWYRQDPGLGLRLIYFSYDVKMKEKGDIPEGYSVSREKKERFSLILESASTNQTSMYLCASSPQRLASYEQYFGPGTRLTVT.